These T cell receptor beta chains were read from a single sample in a study of cytomegalovirus exposure and HLA in healthy donors. TCRdb keeps only in-frame clones here, not all; method: immunoSEQ multiplex PCR. Of tens of thousands of clones in the sample, 94% were seen once. Sequencing input: PBMCs. All receptors come from a woman between 18 and 29 years old in good health and CMV-seronegative. Each CDR3 is given with its conserved first and last residue. Fields, in order: J gene, V gene, CDR3 protein.

>TRBJ2-1|TRBV11-2
CASSLGPSSGEQFF
>TRBJ1-4|TRBV18
CASSPDGGGNEKLFF
>TRBJ2-1|TRBV7-9
CASSRASGGNNEQFF
>TRBJ2-5|TRBV9
CASSVGPLAGRETQYF
>TRBJ2-2|TRBV10-1
CASSDGGKRGGGELFF
>TRBJ2-1|TRBV4-1
CASSQTSGGNNEQFF
>TRBJ1-6|TRBV19
CASTPMTGANSPLHF
>TRBJ2-3|TRBV19
CATAKERGSTDTQYF
>TRBJ1-1|TRBV6-4
CASSQEVDTEAFF
>TRBJ2-1|TRBV4-1
CASSQTPVTSGEQFF
>TRBJ1-6|TRBV5-1
CASSLVGQGAKEINSPLHF
>TRBJ1-5|TRBV9
CASSQEGQGYQPQHF
>TRBJ2-7|TRBV7-9
CASSPPQGSVYEQYF
>TRBJ1-6|TRBV27
CASSLSLQYNSPLHF
>TRBJ2-5|TRBV9
CASSVGQGGETQYF
>TRBJ1-1|TRBV11-1
CASSLKTGGGTEAFF
>TRBJ1-5|TRBV5-8
CASSPKGTGGNQPQHF
>TRBJ1-1|TRBV18
CASSPPFTGHPEAFF
>TRBJ1-2|TRBV7-9
CASSFAFIAGLGYTF
>TRBJ2-1|TRBV19
CASSFSGLNEQFF
>TRBJ2-7|TRBV29-1
CSVSSNRASFSYEQYF
>TRBJ1-2|TRBV6-5
CASSGGSARYGYTF
>TRBJ2-1|TRBV9
CASSRSPGRGWEQFF
>TRBJ2-7|TRBV18
CASSGPRDRASYEQYF
>TRBJ2-7|TRBV11-2
CASSFGAGSTYEQYF
>TRBJ2-2|TRBV28
CASSPNRGTLNTGELFF
>TRBJ2-2|TRBV7-3
CASSRGGNTGELFF
>TRBJ2-1|TRBV4-1
CASSHPKQRRKGLSYNEQFF
>TRBJ2-7|TRBV5-4
CASSLGGGQFYEQYF
>TRBJ1-1|TRBV6-5
CASKRGGATEAFF
>TRBJ1-5|TRBV5-1
CASSPGTADQPQHF
>TRBJ2-7|TRBV5-1
CASSLDHLYSYEQYF
>TRBJ1-1|TRBV19
CASSIDQREKAFF
>TRBJ2-7|TRBV5-5
CASSLSGTGAYEQYF
>TRBJ2-7|TRBV7-3
CASSGSFYEQYF
>TRBJ1-1|TRBV11-2
CASSPFRGSGSEAFF
>TRBJ2-5|TRBV18
CASSSPRGGAYQETQYF
>TRBJ1-1|TRBV5-1
CASSLRARGVNTEAFF
>TRBJ1-1|TRBV7-3
CASSQEGPNTEAFF
>TRBJ1-2|TRBV6-4
CASSVDSSNYGYTF
>TRBJ2-7|TRBV6-1
CASSVRRGNYEQYF
>TRBJ2-5|TRBV7-2
CASSGTGAETQYF
>TRBJ1-1|TRBV28
CASSPGSRLNTEAFF
>TRBJ1-5|TRBV7-9
CASSLDGTAEEHF
>TRBJ2-7|TRBV25-1
CASSAGTGGTEQYF